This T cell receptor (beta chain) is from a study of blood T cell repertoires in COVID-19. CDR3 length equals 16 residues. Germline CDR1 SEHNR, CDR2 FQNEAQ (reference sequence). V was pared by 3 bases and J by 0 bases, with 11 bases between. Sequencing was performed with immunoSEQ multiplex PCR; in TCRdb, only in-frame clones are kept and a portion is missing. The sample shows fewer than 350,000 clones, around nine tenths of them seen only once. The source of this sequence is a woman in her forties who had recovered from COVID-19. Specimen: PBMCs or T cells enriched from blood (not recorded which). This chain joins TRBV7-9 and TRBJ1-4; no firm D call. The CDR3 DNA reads TGTGCCAGCAGCTTTTACGGGTATGCAACTAATGAAAAACTGTTTTTT. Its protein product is CASSFYGYATNEKLFF.